This T cell receptor beta chain was found in a study of cytomegalovirus exposure and HLA in healthy donors (dated by TCRdb to the late 2010s). Turning to the overall study: An earlier analysis of some 600 of the donors reported about 300 Gb of sequence data and 95 million to 140 million unique TCR beta sequences obtained from about 200 million T cells. To decide whether each TCR beta V gene segment behaved as functional or pseudogenic, an earlier analysis of some 600 of the donors relied on high-throughput TCR beta sequencing. Every repertoire in the discovery cohort had been generated on one and the same sequencing platform. Donor age, sex, ethnicity and CMV serostatus were collected together with the repertoire data. Rather than using new phenotypic data, the later analysis identified candidate immune exposures from TCR beta sequences and from how often those sequences occurred across donors. Of the 300 to 400 genotyped donors, about 80% fell in the genetic ancestry cluster associated with self-reported Caucasian donors. In a later genetic analysis, genome-wide SNP genotypes for about three fifths of the 666 donors were used, and that subset was treated as a discovery cohort. Among roughly 400 genotyped donors of the cohort, an average of around 250,000 unique TCR beta nucleotide sequences was sequenced per donor, of which about 18% were non-productive. The number of typed donors differed by locus: about 629-630 for A, B, C, DRB1 and DQB1; 500 to 550 for DQA1; approximately 600 for DPA1; and about 450 for DPB1. Because of strong linkage in the cohort, roughly five DR-DQ haplotypes were treated as single units for association and clustering. To predict cytomegalovirus infection status, the study brought together high-throughput TCR immunosequencing, statistical association of individual TCRs with disease status, and machine learning. A later analysis re-examined previously published TCR beta repertoires from several hundred donors and added high-resolution HLA genotyping to investigate patterns of TCR occurrence. About 320 gigabases of sequencing data and tens of millions of unique TCR sequences were included in an early release covering 500 to 750 HLA-typed donors. The study used immunosequencing to profile the T cell repertoires of approximately 630 subjects and linked those repertoires to cytomegalovirus serostatus. Both class I and class II loci were covered by HLA typing, at four-digit resolution. The study was designed to test whether signatures of past pathogen exposure could be identified by cataloging public T cell receptors. In addition to the first cohort of several hundred subjects, a separate validation cohort of under 150 different subjects was used.

Comments on this clone: Its antigen is not yet known. No base quality values were provided; no much bigger clone lies one nucleotide off.

General conclusions and limits of the study: A later analysis found that HLA-associated TCR beta chains were more clonally expanded and had lower generation probabilities than equally common non-associated chains. In an earlier analysis of approximately 600 of the donors, most TCR beta V segments were observed in productive rearrangements about 87% or about 30% of the time, broadly matching IMGT annotations. Most CMV-associated TCR beta chains appeared to be HLA-restricted in a later analysis, and the HLA associations seemed to be driven largely by CMV exposure. In the study, some 160 TCR beta chains were listed as associated with cytomegalovirus. A later genetic analysis associated a missense DCLRE1C variant with V-gene and J-gene trimming of TCR beta chains, and an independent cohort replicated the association. Three of the identified cytomegalovirus-associated TCR beta chains were confirmed in vitro to be specific for cytomegalovirus antigens. Presence/absence analyses assumed roughly uniform sequencing depth across donors, an assumption that may not hold. According to a later analysis, TCR association rates differed among HLA loci, with DRB1 alleles showing the most associated TCRs and HLA-C alleles showing the fewest. A later analysis associated about 17,000 TCR beta sequences with specific HLA alleles at a false discovery rate of 0.05. In both the original and validation cohorts, the classifier was reported to diagnose cytomegalovirus status with high specificity and sensitivity. A cluster of highly shared sequence variants was judged likely to be a technical artifact of the sequencing pipeline. Some IMGT-functional V segments, including TRBV6-2 and TRBV6-3, could not be distinguished by the 87-base-pair reads and were therefore excluded. A further reported finding was that TCR beta sequences accurately predicted the HLA-A and HLA-B alleles for most subjects in the first cohort. Only TCR beta chains were sequenced in this cohort, and the absence of alpha or paired-chain data limited detectable features. Compared with the 666-donor mean, donors in an Asian-associated ancestry cluster had fewer N-insertions in productive TCRs, according to a later genetic analysis. For the cohort, immune exposure information was limited to CMV serostatus. Several of the top co-occurrence clusters appeared to be linked to parvovirus B19, influenza, CMV and Epstein-Barr virus, according to a later analysis. The earlier analysis of approximately 590 of the donors excluded approximately 15 rarely observed V segments, including chromosome 9 orphons, because counts were too low. Assigning TCR associations to individual alleles was difficult when HLA alleles, especially DR and DQ, strongly co-occurred. HLA typing was unavailable for some donors at each locus, so association tests used only the typed subset. It was suggested by the authors that the approach could potentially be generalized to other disease states and immunological phenotypes. Across donors, most TCR sequences were observed very rarely, whereas some public TCRs were present in many individuals. Linkage disequilibrium might explain the correlated functional status among segregating V segments, but an unknown experimental factor could not be ruled out.

Libraries were made using the immunoSEQ multiplex PCR assay. For the multiplex PCR, a mixture combining 60 forward primers for TCR Vbeta segments and 13 reverse primers for TCR Jbeta segments was used. Amplification of the CDR3 region of rearranged TCR beta genes was performed with a multiplex PCR assay on genomic DNA. The Illumina HiSeq System was used to sequence the amplified TCR beta libraries as 87-base-pair reads. The original pipeline was this. A later analysis counted some 74 million unique TCR beta chains across the 650 to 700 repertoires, and some 11 million of these chains were shared by at least two donors. Raw reads were error-corrected and collapsed into unique sequences with a nearest-neighbor algorithm that merged closely related sequences to remove PCR and sequencing errors. V, D and J gene segments were assigned by aligning CDR3 sequences to IMGT reference sequences. For a sequence to be retained, at least a six-nucleotide match to both a V gene segment and a J gene segment was required. A rearrangement was called productive if the CDR3 had no stop codons and remained in frame with V and J, and every other rearrangement was called non-productive. Following IMGT convention, CDR3 was defined as the stretch from the second conserved V-encoded cysteine up to the conserved J-encoded phenylalanine. In an earlier analysis of approximately 500 of the donors, sequences lacking an unambiguous match to a single V gene segment were excluded. An earlier analysis of almost 600 of the donors classified V segments as functional when productive rearrangements were above 56.7% and as segregating when the standard deviation between donors was above 5%. A statistical classification framework was built for diagnosing cytomegalovirus status from the catalog of TCR beta chain sequences. A later analysis assigned V and J genes by comparing TCR nucleotide sequences with IMGT/GENE-DB human TR gene sequences. A later analysis assigned CDR3 sequences and most-parsimonious VDJ recombination scenarios with the TCRdist pipeline. A later analysis defined each TCR beta chain by its CDR3 amino acid sequence plus V-gene family, and excluded reads lacking a unique V-gene family. To address suspected cross-contamination and a sequencing artifact, a later analysis removed a few hundred highly shared, low-generation-probability nucleotide sequences. In a later analysis, a clonal expansion index for each public chain was calculated from normalized within-repertoire ranks of inferred template counts. A later analysis computed generation probabilities with a VDJ recombination model fitted to out-of-frame rearrangements, and checked the results against IGoR. A later analysis scored TCR-TCR, TCR-HLA and TCR-CMV co-occurrence with hypergeometric tests, applying a repertoire-size bias correction to TCR pairs. A later analysis estimated false discovery rates by permuting HLA or CMV assignments 20 times. In a later analysis, co-occurring TCRs were grouped using DBSCAN, and TCRdist sequence similarity was added for clustering within HLA-allele-positive subsets. Co-occurrence clustering excluded repertoires with fewer than 30,000 or more than 120,000 public chains, plus five with anomalous nucleotide sharing. What TCRdb holds here is the immuneACCESS table cut down to in-frame rearrangements. Part of the clones is not present; checked against another copy, under half of the missing clones reflect an unresolved V gene, and the others are unexplained. V and J calls and clone size are copied from that table; D and trimming were computed from the DNA. In this sample the table shows 200,000 to 250,000 clones, around 89% of which occur a single time. Jointly, the top ten make up over 0.95% of the sample.

The cohort comprised around 690 healthy bone marrow donors. At the time of sampling, all cohort members were nominally healthy, though unrecorded immune exposures were likely present. The donor tested CMV seronegative, placing the donor among the approximately 400 seronegative members of the cohort. A peripheral blood sample was collected from each donor, and TCR beta sequencing was performed on peripheral blood mononuclear cells. Genomic DNA was extracted from the blood cell samples with the Qiagen DNeasy Blood Extraction Kit. From cysteine to phenylalanine, the CDR3 is 18 amino acids long. Only the CDR3 region is kept as DNA, spanning 54 bases read in frame from base 1. Trimmed from V: 0 bases; trimmed from J: 2 bases; junction bases lacking a gene match: 7. CDR1 and CDR2, looked up from the germline V gene, are SGHDN and FVKESK.

The V and J genes are TRBV14 and TRBJ2-2; 9 central bases correspond to TRBD2. The sequenced sample consisted of PBMCs. This receptor was identified in a woman aged 18-35 years in good health and CMV-seronegative. DNA sequence: TGTGCCAGCAGCCAAGAGTGGGTAGCGGGGGTCAACACCGGGGAGCTGTTTTTT. The resulting protein is CASSQEWVAGVNTGELFF.